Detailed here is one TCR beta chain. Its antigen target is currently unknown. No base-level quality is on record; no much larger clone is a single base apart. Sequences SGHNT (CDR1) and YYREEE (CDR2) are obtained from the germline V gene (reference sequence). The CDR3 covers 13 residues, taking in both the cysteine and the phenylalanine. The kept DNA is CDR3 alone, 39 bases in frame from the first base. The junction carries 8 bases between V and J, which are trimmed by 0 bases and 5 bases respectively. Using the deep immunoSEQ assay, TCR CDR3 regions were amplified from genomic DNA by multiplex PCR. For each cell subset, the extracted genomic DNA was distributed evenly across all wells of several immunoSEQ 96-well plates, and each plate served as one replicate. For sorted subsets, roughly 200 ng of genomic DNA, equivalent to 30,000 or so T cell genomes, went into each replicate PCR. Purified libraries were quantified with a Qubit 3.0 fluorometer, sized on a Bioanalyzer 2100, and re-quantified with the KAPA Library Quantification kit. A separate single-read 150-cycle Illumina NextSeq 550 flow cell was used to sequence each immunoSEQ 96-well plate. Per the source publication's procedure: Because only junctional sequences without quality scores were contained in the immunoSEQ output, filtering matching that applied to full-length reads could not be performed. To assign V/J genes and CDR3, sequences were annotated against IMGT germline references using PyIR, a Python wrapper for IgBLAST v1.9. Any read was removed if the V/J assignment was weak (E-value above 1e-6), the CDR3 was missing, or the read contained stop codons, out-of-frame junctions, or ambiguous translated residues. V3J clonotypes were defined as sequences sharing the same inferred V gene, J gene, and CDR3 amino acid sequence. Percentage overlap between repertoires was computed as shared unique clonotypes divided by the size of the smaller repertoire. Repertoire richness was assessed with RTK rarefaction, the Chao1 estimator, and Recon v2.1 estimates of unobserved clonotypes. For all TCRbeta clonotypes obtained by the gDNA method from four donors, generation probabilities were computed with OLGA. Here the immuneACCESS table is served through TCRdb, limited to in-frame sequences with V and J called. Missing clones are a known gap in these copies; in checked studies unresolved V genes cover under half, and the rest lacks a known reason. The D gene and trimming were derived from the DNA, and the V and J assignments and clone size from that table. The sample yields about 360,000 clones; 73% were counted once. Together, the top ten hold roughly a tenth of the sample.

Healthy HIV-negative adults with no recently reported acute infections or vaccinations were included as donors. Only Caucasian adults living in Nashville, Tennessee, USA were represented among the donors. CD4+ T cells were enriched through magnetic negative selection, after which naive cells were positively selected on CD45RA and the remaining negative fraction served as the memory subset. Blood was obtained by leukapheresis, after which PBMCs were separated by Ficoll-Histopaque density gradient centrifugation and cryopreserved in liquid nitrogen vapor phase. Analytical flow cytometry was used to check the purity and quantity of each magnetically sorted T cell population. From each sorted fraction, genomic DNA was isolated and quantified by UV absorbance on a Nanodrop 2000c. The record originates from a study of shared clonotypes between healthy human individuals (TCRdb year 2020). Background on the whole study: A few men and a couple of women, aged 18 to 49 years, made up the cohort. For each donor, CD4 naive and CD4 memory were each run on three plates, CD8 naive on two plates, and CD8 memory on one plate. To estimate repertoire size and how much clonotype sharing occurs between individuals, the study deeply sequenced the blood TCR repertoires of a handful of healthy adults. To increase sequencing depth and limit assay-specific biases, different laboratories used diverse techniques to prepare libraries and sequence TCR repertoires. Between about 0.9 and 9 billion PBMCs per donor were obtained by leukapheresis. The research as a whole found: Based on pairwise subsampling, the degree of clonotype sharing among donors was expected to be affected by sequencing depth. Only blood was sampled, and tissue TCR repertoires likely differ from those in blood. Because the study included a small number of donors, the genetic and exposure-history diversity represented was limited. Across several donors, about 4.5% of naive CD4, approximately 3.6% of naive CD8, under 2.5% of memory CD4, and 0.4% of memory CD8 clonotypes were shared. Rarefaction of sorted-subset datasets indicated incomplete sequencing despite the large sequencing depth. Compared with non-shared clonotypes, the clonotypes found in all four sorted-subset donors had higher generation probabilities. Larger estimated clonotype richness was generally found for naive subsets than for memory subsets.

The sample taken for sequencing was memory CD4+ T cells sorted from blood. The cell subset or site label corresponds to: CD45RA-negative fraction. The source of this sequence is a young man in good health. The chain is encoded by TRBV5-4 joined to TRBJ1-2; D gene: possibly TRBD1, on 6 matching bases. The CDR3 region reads CASSLDREYGYTF. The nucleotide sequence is TGTGCCAGCAGCTTGGACAGGGAGTATGGCTACACCTTC.